The T cell receptor (beta chain) under discussion was sequenced for a study of OX40 agonist ivuxolimab in advanced cancers. Study context: Participants averaged approximately 65 years of age (range about 23 to 79) and were about 85% male.

Systemic immunosuppression or a history of autoimmune disease excluded patients. This CDR3 is built from 15 residues. Germline CDR1 is MNHEY and CDR2 is SMNVEV (reference sequence). Clones were read by immunoSEQ multiplex PCR, and TCRdb kept only the in-frame ones, dropping some. The sample yields 80,000 or so clones, roughly 93% seen once. As for this clone: What it recognizes is unknown.

Broader study findings: Among T cells, CD8+ cells averaged more expanded clones than CD4+ cells. Still undetermined is the antigen specificity of the expanded peripheral T cells.

The TCR was taken from an adult with an advanced solid tumor such as melanoma, head and neck, liver or kidney cancer. The sample was CD4+ or CD8+ T cells sorted from blood, taken in a trial of the OX40 agonist ivuxolimab. The rearrangement links TRBV27 to TRBJ2-5, with 10 bases aligning to TRBD1. The assigned J gene may be wrong: the sequence end matches TRBJ2-7 better. In DNA, the CDR3 is TGTGCCAGCAGCAACCACCGGACAGGGGGTTACGAGCAGTACTTC. It yields the protein CASSNHRTGGYEQYF.